This section outlines one TCR beta chain sequence together with its context. The same CDR3 arises from other DNA sequences in this sample as well. The source of the sample is a study of blood T cell repertoires in COVID-19. Across the whole study: From T cells, B-cell-depleted T cells, or PBMCs came the material, which was cDNA or gDNA.

TCRdb's table, derived via immunoSEQ multiplex PCR, lists solely in-frame clones and lacks some. The sample has fewer than 250,000 clones, approximately 80% seen once. Trimming removed 3 bases from V and 6 bases from J, with 6 bases in between. This CDR3 is built from 11 residues. The chain has TRBV12-3 or TRBV12-4 and TRBJ2-7, with D perhaps TRBD2 (6 bases). The sequenced sample was PBMCs or T cells enriched from blood (not recorded which). This TCR came from a middle-aged woman with acute COVID-19. The DNA of the CDR3 is TGTGCCAGCAGTTTGGGGGGCGAGCAGTACTTC. Translated, it gives CASSLGGEQYF.